These 27 T cell receptor beta chains were all obtained from the same sample, sequenced in a study of blood T cell repertoires in COVID-19. This table comes from immunoSEQ multiplex PCR, and its TCRdb copy is limited to in-frame clones, with some not included. The sample carries roughly 130,000 clones, about four fifths recorded once. The sequenced sample was peripheral blood. These receptors all stem from a woman between 50 and 59 years old with acute or convalescent COVID-19.

The rearrangement uses TRBV7-9 and TRBJ1-1, with 10 bases identical to TRBD1. Germline loops: CDR1 SEHNR, CDR2 FQNEAQ (reference sequence). Trimming cost V 6 bases and J 4 bases; bases outside gene matches: 5. The length of the CDR3 is 14 residues. For the CDR3, the DNA is TGTGCCAGCAGGACAGGGGGCGCGGGCACTGAAGCTTTCTTT. Protein: CASRTGGAGTEAFF.

This clone was seen only a few times. This chain joins TRBV3-1 (or the pseudogene TRBV3-2) and TRBJ1-5; D remains unclear. Germline CDR1 reads LGHDT; CDR2 reads YNNKEL (reference sequence). V dropped 4 bases and J dropped 2 bases, with 9 bases sitting between them. The CDR3 totals 14 residues. CDR3 sequence reads: CASSPQQGNQPQHF. The CDR3 bases are TGTGCCAGCAGCCCCCAACAAGGCAATCAGCCCCAGCATTTT.

This chain links TRBV7-9 with TRBJ1-4; D ambiguous. Germline CDR1 is SEHNR and CDR2 is FQNEAQ (reference sequence). The V end lost 5 bases, the J end lost 8 bases, and 12 bases lay between the germline ends. This CDR3 has 13 residues. The DNA for the CDR3 is TGTGCCAGCAGCCCCAGTCAGTTAGAAAAACTGTTTTTT. This translates into CASSPSQLEKLFF.

J is TRBJ2-3 and V is TRBV5-4; TRBD2 might be the D (6 bases). With 3 bases removed from V and 0 bases from J, the gap between germline ends came to 8 bases. CDR1 is SGHNT, CDR2 YYREEE, per germline (reference sequence). This CDR3 comprises 14 residues. The CDR3 DNA follows: TGTGCCAGCAGCTCACTAGCTAGCACAGATACGCAGTATTTT. Protein sequence: CASSSLASTDTQYF. The variable domain in full, with the rest retrieved from reference TRBV5-4 and TRBJ2-3, is ETGVTQSPTHLIKTRGQQVTLRCSSQSGHNTVSWYQQALGQGPQFIFQYYREEENGRGNFPPRFSGLQFPNYSSELNVNALELDDSALYLCASSSLASTDTQYFGPGTRLTVL.

The V and J genes are TRBV7-3 and TRBJ1-1, with 7 nucleotides matching TRBD1. The CDR3 length is 14 residues. Germline V CDR1 and CDR2: SGHTA, FQGTGA. The J segment lost 5 bases and the V segment lost 5 bases, leaving 8 bases of the junction unmatched. The chain's CDR3 is CASSQQPQGTEAFF. The CDR3 nucleotides read TGTGCCAGCAGCCAACAACCACAGGGGACTGAAGCTTTCTTT.

The chain couples TRBV9 to TRBJ2-4, with 7 bases lining up with TRBD1. The germline V gene encodes CDR1 SGDLS and CDR2 YYNGEE. The CDR3 spans 15 residues. The trim removed 0 bases at V and 0 bases at J, leaving 0 bases unmatched. CDR3 nucleotides: TGTGCCAGCAGCGTAGCAGGGGGAGCCAAAAACATTCAGTACTTC. This translates into CASSVAGGAKNIQYF.

The rearrangement links TRBV19 to TRBJ2-1; 10 bases line up with TRBD1. The J segment lost 5 bases and the V segment lost 5 bases, leaving 9 bases of the junction unmatched. Germline values: CDR1 LNHDA, CDR2 SQIVND (reference sequence). The CDR3 consists of 16 residues. The CDR3 loop reads CASSPLSGTGDNEQFF. CDR3 nucleotides: TGTGCCAGTAGTCCACTTTCCGGGACAGGGGACAATGAGCAGTTCTTC.

The chain uses TRBV12-3 or TRBV12-4 and TRBJ1-6, with 7 bases matching TRBD1. This CDR3 spans 13 amino acids. J was trimmed by 8 bases and V by 6 bases; bases with no gene match: 4. CDR3 loop: CASRTGAHSPLHF. The CDR3 DNA sequence: TGTGCCAGCAGAACAGGGGCGCATTCACCCCTCCACTTT.

This rearrangement joins TRBV6-5 to TRBJ1-1; a weak D match, TRBD1 (6 bases). The CDR3 totals 14 residues. Deletions cut 6 bases from V and 5 bases from J, with 16 bases between. The germline V gene has CDR1 MNHEY and CDR2 SVGAGI. The CDR3 DNA follows: TGTGCCAGCAGGCCAACAGGGCCGGATACTGAAGCTTTCTTT. Translation gives CASRPTGPDTEAFF.

The chain carries TRBV3-1 (or the pseudogene TRBV3-2) and TRBJ2-7; TRBD2 agrees at 7 bases. Per germline, CDR1 LGHDT and CDR2 YNNKEL (reference sequence). The CDR3 consists of 14 residues. V was pared by 4 bases and J by 0 bases, with 3 bases of the junction left unmatched. CDR3 DNA sequence: TGTGCCAGCAGCCGGGAGGGAACCTCCTACGAGCAGTACTTC. It encodes CASSREGTSYEQYF.

This clone was counted between two and nine times. The chain couples TRBV4-1 to TRBJ1-1, with TRBD1 matching 8 bases. This CDR3 region has 14 residues. Per germline, CDR1 MGHRA and CDR2 YSYEKL. After removal of 2 bases from V and 6 bases from J, the junction contained 5 bases not matched to a gene. The CDR3 nucleotides are TGCGCCAGCAGCCAAAGGACAGGGAGGGCTGAAGCTTTCTTT. Amino acids: CASSQRTGRAEAFF.

V usage is TRBV5-6 and J usage is TRBJ1-2; the D gene is possibly TRBD1 (6 bases). CDR1 SGHDT and CDR2 YYEEEE come from the germline V gene. The V end was cut by 3 bases, the J end by 4 bases, with 7 bases between. The CDR3 is 12 residues long. The chain's CDR3 is CASSSDSYGYTF. The CDR3, as DNA: TGTGCCAGCAGCTCGGACAGCTATGGCTACACCTTC.

This clone was found once. The chain combines TRBV30 with TRBJ2-1; a possible D gene is TRBD2 (5 bases). Trimming removed 2 bases from V and 7 bases from J, with 18 bases in between. The germline gives CDR1 GTSNPN, CDR2 SVGIG (reference sequence). The CDR3 runs to 15 residues. The CDR3 bases are TGTGCCTGGAGTCCTCGATTGAAACCGGGGAATGAGCAGTTCTTC. This translates into CAWSPRLKPGNEQFF.

The chain recombines TRBV30 with TRBJ2-1; TRBD1 matches at 9 bases. The CDR3 is made up of 19 amino acids. V trimming: 1 base; J trimming: 6 bases; junction bases outside the gene matches: 19. Germline values: CDR1 GTSNPN, CDR2 SVGIG (reference sequence). The CDR3 DNA reads TGTGCCTGGAGTGGACGGCCTTTTGGGACAGGGATCGGGTCCAATGAGCAGTTCTTC. The encoded protein is CAWSGRPFGTGIGSNEQFF.

The rearrangement uses TRBV2 and TRBJ1-2; TRBD1 matches 8 bases. Germline V gene data show CDR1 as SNHLY and CDR2 as FYNNEI. With 9 bases clipped from V and 8 bases from J, the junction kept 8 bases outside the gene matches. The CDR3 totals 12 residues. CDR3 sequence (DNA): TGTGCCAGGGACAGGGCATACGGGGGCTACACCTTC. It yields the protein CARDRAYGGYTF.

V and J are TRBV18 and TRBJ1-1, with a tentative D call TRBD1 (5 bases). The ends were cut back, 3 bases at V and 1 base at J, with 12 bases in the middle. The CDR3 extends over 15 amino acids. The germline V gene has CDR1 KGHSH and CDR2 LQKENI. Here the CDR3 reads CASSPALQANTEAFF. CDR3 in DNA: TGTGCCAGCTCACCTGCATTACAGGCGAACACTGAAGCTTTCTTT.

V is TRBV7-8 and J is TRBJ2-1; D may be TRBD2 (6 bases). The V gene lost 4 bases and the J gene lost 4 bases, with 14 bases spanning the gap. CDR1 is SGHVS, CDR2 FQNEAQ, per germline. CDR3 length: 15 amino acids. The CDR3 coding sequence is TGTGCCAGCAGCTCAGGAGGGATCGGTTACAATGAGCAGTTCTTC. Encoded protein: CASSSGGIGYNEQFF.

The V call is TRBV4-1, the J call TRBJ1-6, with D tentatively TRBD1 (6 bases). The CDR3 loop spans 18 amino acids. The ends were cut back, 8 bases at V and 5 bases at J, with 25 bases in the middle. Per germline, CDR1 MGHRA and CDR2 YSYEKL. The CDR3 bases are TGCGCCAGCTCAAACCTCGTCGATCGGGGGGCCAATAATTCACCCCTCCACTTT. Amino acids: CASSNLVDRGANNSPLHF.

The genes are TRBV3-1 (or the pseudogene TRBV3-2) and TRBJ1-3; D unclear. Germline assignment: CDR1 LGHDT and CDR2 YNNKEL (reference sequence). The ends were cut back, 4 bases at V and 3 bases at J, with 13 bases in the middle. The CDR3 is made up of 15 amino acids. The chain's CDR3 is CASSPRGGNGNTIYF. CDR3 in DNA: TGTGCCAGCAGCCCTAGAGGAGGGAATGGAAACACCATATATTTT.

This clone was seen a single time. The chain combines TRBV27 with TRBJ1-1; 7 nucleotides agree with TRBD1. CDR3 length: 14 residues. Germline loops: CDR1 MNHEY, CDR2 SMNVEV (reference sequence). The V segment lost 0 bases and the J segment 6 bases; nucleotides outside the gene matches: 4. The DNA for the CDR3 is TGTGCCAGCAGTTTATCACCAGGGGGATCTGAAGCTTTCTTT. Its protein product is CASSLSPGGSEAFF.

The chain employs TRBV19 and TRBJ1-6; D is uncertain. From germline, CDR1 is LNHDA and CDR2 SQIVND (reference sequence). Trimming removed 8 bases at V and 6 bases at J, with 14 bases between. This CDR3 comprises 14 residues. Here the CDR3 DNA reads TGTGCCAGTCGGGAGGGTAGAGGTAATTCACCCCTCCACTTT. It is translated as CASREGRGNSPLHF.

This sequence joins TRBV30 and TRBJ1-1, with D hard to call. Germline V gene sequence: CDR1 GTSNPN, CDR2 SVGIG (reference sequence). This CDR3 is 12 amino acids long. The V end lost 3 bases, the J end lost 5 bases, and 10 bases lay between the germline ends. The CDR3 nucleotides are TGTGCCTGGAGCCCTCAGAGGACTGAAGCTTTCTTT. Translation: CAWSPQRTEAFF.

The genes are TRBV5-1 and TRBJ2-5; a weak D match, TRBD2 (6 bases). V lost 1 base and J lost 0, with 7 bases in between. The CDR3 totals 14 residues. Germline V gene data show CDR1 as SGHRS and CDR2 as YFSETQ. This CDR3 reads CASSLRGNQETQYF. DNA for the CDR3: TGCGCCAGCAGCTTGCGGGGGAACCAAGAGACCCAGTACTTC. The whole variable domain, filled in from reference TRBV5-1 and TRBJ2-5, reads KAGVTQTPRYLIKTRGQQVTLSCSPISGHRSVSWYQQTPGQGLQFLFEYFSETQRNKGNFPGRFSGRQFSNSRSEMNVSTLELGDSALYLCASSLRGNQETQYFGPGTRLLVL.

The genes are TRBV6-2 or TRBV6-3 and TRBJ2-7; 9 bases agree with TRBD1. J was trimmed by 6 bases and V by 5 bases; bases with no gene match: 11. The CDR3 totals 15 residues. Germline lookup yields CDR1 MNHEY and CDR2 SVGEGT. CDR3 sequence: CASSRSGTGYREQYF. Written as DNA, the CDR3 is TGTGCCAGCAGTCGATCCGGGACAGGGTATCGCGAGCAGTACTTC.

CDR3 sequence reads: CASSLGLQGKGYEQYF. As DNA, the CDR3 is TGCGCCAGCAGCTTGGGACTACAGGGGAAGGGCTACGAGCAGTACTTC. The chain links TRBV5-1 to TRBJ2-7; 7 nucleotides match TRBD1. The trim removed 0 bases at V and 3 bases at J, leaving 9 bases unmatched. This CDR3 region has 16 residues. CDR1 SGHRS and CDR2 YFSETQ come from the germline V gene.

CDR3 nucleotides: TGTGCCAGCAAAGGGACAGGCCCCTACGAGCAGTACTTC. It is translated as CASKGTGPYEQYF. The chain has TRBV6-6 and TRBJ2-7; 8 bases agree with TRBD1. The CDR3 is 13 amino acids. V lost 7 bases, J lost 2 bases, and 4 bases stayed unmatched. Per the germline V gene, CDR1 is MNHNY and CDR2 is SVGAGI (reference sequence).

The rearrangement links TRBV30 to TRBJ1-5; TRBD1 matches 7 bases. The CDR3 has 12 residues. V lost 6 bases and J lost 9; bases outside the gene matches: 8. Germline V gene lookup returns CDR1 GTSNPN and CDR2 SVGIG (reference sequence). The CDR3: CACSQGSAPQHF. CDR3 DNA: TGTGCCTGTTCACAGGGGTCGGCGCCCCAGCATTTT. Filled out from reference TRBV30 and TRBJ1-5, the complete variable domain reads SQTIHQWPATLVQPVGSPLSLECTVEGTSNPNLYWYRQAAGRGLQLLFYSVGIGQISSEVPQNLSASRPQDRQFILSSKKLLLSDSGFYLCACSQGSAPQHFGDGTRLSIL.